The 15 T cell receptor beta chains below come from one sample, sequenced in a study of blood T cell repertoires in COVID-19. Libraries were prepared by immunoSEQ multiplex PCR; TCRdb keeps only in-frame clonotypes and omits some of them. The repertoire has over 200,000 clones, around 90% of them found once; the top ten carry 1.5%. Material: peripheral blood. These receptors originate from a young man with active or convalescent COVID-19.

J is TRBJ2-2 and V is TRBV30; TRBD1 matches at 7 bases. Trimming removed 8 bases from V and 8 bases from J; junction bases left unmatched: 8. The CDR3 is 12 amino acids. The germline V gene encodes CDR1 GTSNPN and CDR2 SVGIG (reference sequence). DNA of the CDR3: TGTGCCGGGAACAGGGGCCGAGGGGAGCTGTTTTTT. Amino acid sequence: CAGNRGRGELFF. Filled out from reference TRBV30 and TRBJ2-2, the complete variable domain reads SQTIHQWPATLVQPVGSPLSLECTVEGTSNPNLYWYRQAAGRGLQLLFYSVGIGQISSEVPQNLSASRPQDRQFILSSKKLLLSDSGFYLCAGNRGRGELFFGEGSRLTVL.

The CDR3 spells CASSRGLAGVNEQFF. CDR3 nucleotides: TGTGCCAGCAGCCGGGGACTAGCGGGAGTCAATGAGCAGTTCTTC. The chain couples TRBV7-2 to TRBJ2-1; 14 bases map to TRBD2. Germline CDR1 and CDR2: SGHTA and FQGNSA. V shed 5 bases and J 6 bases; nucleotides not matched to a gene: 3. The CDR3 has 15 amino acids.

The chain recombines TRBV7-2 with TRBJ1-1; D ambiguous. The CDR3 length is 13 residues. Trimming cost V 5 bases and J 4 bases, with 11 bases left between them. Germline V gene data show CDR1 as SGHTA and CDR2 as FQGNSA. The CDR3 loop reads CASSQKPGTEAFF. The DNA for the CDR3 is TGTGCCAGCAGCCAAAAACCCGGCACTGAAGCTTTCTTT.

The chain recombines TRBV24-1 with TRBJ2-7, with 14 bases lining up with TRBD2. This CDR3 contains 16 residues. V lost 3 bases, J lost 9 bases, and 9 bases stayed unmatched. Germline lookup yields CDR1 KGHDR and CDR2 SFDVKD. CDR3 coding DNA: TGTGCCACCAGTGATGGCGGGACTAGCGGGAGACAAGGGCAGTACTTC. As protein: CATSDGGTSGRQGQYF.

This clone appeared once. This sequence joins TRBV4-1 and TRBJ1-2; TRBD1 is a possible D gene (5 bases). Trimming cost V 0 bases and J 4 bases, with 6 bases left between them. Germline loops: CDR1 MGHRA, CDR2 YSYEKL. There are 13 residues in the CDR3. The CDR3 reads CASSQDRAYGYTF. The CDR3 DNA reads as TGCGCCAGCAGCCAAGACAGGGCCTATGGCTACACCTTC.

The genes are TRBV10-1 and TRBJ2-7, with D possibly TRBD2 on 6 matching bases. Trimming left V 9 bases short and J 4 bases short, with 19 bases between. CDR1 and CDR2 (germline): WNHNN, SYGVQD (reference sequence). The CDR3 has 14 residues. This chain's CDR3 is CASSASEPTYEQYF. The CDR3 bases are TGCGCCAGTTCCGCTAGCGAGCCTACTTACGAGCAGTACTTC.

The V call is TRBV11-2, the J call TRBJ2-1, with 7 bases fitting TRBD2. Germline V gives CDR1 SGHAT, CDR2 FQNNGV. V trimming: 3 bases; J trimming: 0 bases; junction bases outside the gene matches: 5. The CDR3 runs to 16 residues. DNA for the CDR3: TGTGCCAGCAGCTTCGGGGGGAGGAGCTCCTACAATGAGCAGTTCTTC. Protein: CASSFGGRSSYNEQFF.

The genes are TRBV19 and TRBJ1-2; maybe TRBD1 (5 bases). The CDR3 totals 15 residues. Trimming removed 3 bases at V and 3 bases at J, with 14 bases between. Germline loops: CDR1 LNHDA, CDR2 SQIVND (reference sequence). CDR3 residues: CASSIQGGSDYGYTF. In DNA, the CDR3 is TGTGCCAGTAGTATTCAGGGTGGTAGTGACTATGGCTACACCTTC.

The chain recombines TRBV6-1 with TRBJ2-7; possible D gene TRBD1, 5 bases. The CDR3 loop spans 15 amino acids. The germline V gene has CDR1 MNHNS and CDR2 SASEGT. Trimming removed 6 bases from V and 2 bases from J, with 17 bases in between. CDR3 DNA sequence: TGTGCCAGCAGAGCAGGGTCCTTCAGTACCTACGAGCAGTACTTC. Translation gives CASRAGSFSTYEQYF.

The chain carries TRBV11-1 and TRBJ2-5, with TRBD2 as a possible D gene (5 bases). This CDR3 is 14 amino acids long. CDR1 is SGHAT, CDR2 FQDESV, per germline (reference sequence). V shed 5 bases and J shed 4 bases, with 14 bases lying between them. This CDR3 reads CASSRDSLRETQYF. The CDR3 DNA sequence: TGTGCCAGCAGCCGGGATTCGTTAAGAGAGACCCAGTACTTC.

This rearrangement joins TRBV3-1 (or the pseudogene TRBV3-2) to TRBJ2-5, with 8 bases that match TRBD2. Germline V gene data show CDR1 as LGHDT and CDR2 as YNNKEL (reference sequence). Trimming removed 2 bases from V and 5 bases from J; junction bases left unmatched: 7. This CDR3 has 15 residues. CDR3 sequence (DNA): TGTGCCAGCAGCCAATTTAGCGGGATAAGGGAGACCCAGTACTTC. As protein: CASSQFSGIRETQYF.

J is TRBJ1-3 and V is TRBV19, with 10 bases aligning to TRBD1. The CDR3 is 14 residues long. Germline lookup yields CDR1 LNHDA and CDR2 SQIVND (reference sequence). V was clipped by 8 bases and J by 5 bases; unmatched bases: 6. The CDR3 region is CASSGTGARNTIYF. The CDR3 DNA sequence: TGTGCCAGTTCCGGGACAGGGGCCAGAAACACCATATATTTT.

The chain has TRBV9 and TRBJ1-6; 8 bases line up with TRBD1. J was trimmed by 10 bases and V by 4 bases; bases with no gene match: 10. CDR1 is SGDLS and CDR2 is YYNGEE in the germline V gene. This CDR3 has 15 amino acids. DNA for the CDR3: TGTGCCAGCAGCCCGTTGGACAGGGAAGGGTCACCCCTCCACTTT. It specifies CASSPLDREGSPLHF.

The chain has TRBV28 and TRBJ1-1, with 7 bases identical to TRBD1. The CDR3 is 14 residues long. In germline, CDR1 is MDHEN, CDR2 SYDVKM. The ends lost 8 bases at V and 2 bases at J; junction bases unmatched: 8. The CDR3 sequence: CASSKGGLNTEAFF. The CDR3 DNA reads as TGTGCCAGCTCTAAAGGGGGCTTAAACACTGAAGCTTTCTTT.

The chain links TRBV30 to TRBJ1-1; TRBD1 might be the D (5 bases). The CDR3 is 14 residues long. Trimming took off 0 bases at V and 2 bases at J, with 10 bases between the two ends. Germline values: CDR1 GTSNPN, CDR2 SVGIG (reference sequence). CDR3 bases: TGTGCCTGGAGTGTAAGGACACTTAACACTGAAGCTTTCTTT. Amino acids: CAWSVRTLNTEAFF. Full variable domain (remainder filled in from reference TRBV30 and TRBJ1-1): SQTIHQWPATLVQPVGSPLSLECTVEGTSNPNLYWYRQAAGRGLQLLFYSVGIGQISSEVPQNLSASRPQDRQFILSSKKLLLSDSGFYLCAWSVRTLNTEAFFGQGTRLTVV.